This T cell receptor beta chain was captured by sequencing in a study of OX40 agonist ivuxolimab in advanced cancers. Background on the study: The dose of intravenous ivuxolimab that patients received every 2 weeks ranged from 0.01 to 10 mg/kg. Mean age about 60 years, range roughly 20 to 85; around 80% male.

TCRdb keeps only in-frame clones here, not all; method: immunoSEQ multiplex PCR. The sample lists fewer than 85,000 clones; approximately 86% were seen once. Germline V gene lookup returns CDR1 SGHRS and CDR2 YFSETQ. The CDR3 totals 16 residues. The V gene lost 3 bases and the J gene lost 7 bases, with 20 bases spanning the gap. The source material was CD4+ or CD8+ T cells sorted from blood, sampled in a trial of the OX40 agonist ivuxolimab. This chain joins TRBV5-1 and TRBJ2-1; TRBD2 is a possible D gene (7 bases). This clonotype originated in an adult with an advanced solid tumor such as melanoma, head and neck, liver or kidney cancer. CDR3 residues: CASSSGGRGLRNEQFF. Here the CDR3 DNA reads TGCGCCAGCAGCTCCGGCGGGCGGGGGCTGCGAAATGAGCAGTTCTTC.